Listed below are T cell receptor beta chains from one sample, sequenced in a study of vaccination and CD4 T cells after COVID-19. TCRdb reprocessed the PCR reads with MiXCR, giving one entry per CDR3 protein. The data show approximately 24,000 distinct CDR3 sequences, approximately 44% seen once. These receptors' antigens are unknown. What was sequenced was CD4+ T cells from blood, cultured in vitro. The receptors were gathered from a human donor who had recovered from COVID-19. CDR3s include the opening cysteine and the closing phenylalanine or tryptophan. D genes are given only for firm matches. Clone size, where shown, is once, few, many, or a class for clones that have expanded.

TRBJ1-2 . . TRBV12-3/TRBV12-4 TGTGCCAGCAGTTTAGGGGGCAGGGAAAGAGTAGGTGGCTACACCTTC CASSLGGRERVGGYTF
TRBJ2-3 TRBD2 . TRBV27 TGTGCCAGCAGGCCGGGACTAGCGGGCACAGATACGCAGTATTTT CASRPGLAGTDTQYF
TRBJ2-3 TRBD1 few TRBV19 TGTGCCAGTAGCCGCGACAGGGTAATTGCAGATACGCAGTATTTT CASSRDRVIADTQYF
TRBJ2-3 TRBD2 . TRBV11-2 TGTGCCAGCAGCCCCTTCTCCCTAGCGGGAGGGCCTACAGATACGCAGTATTTT CASSPFSLAGGPTDTQYF
TRBJ2-3 TRBD2 . TRBV5-1 TGCGCCAGCAGCTTGGGCCCCTCAGCGGGGGGAAGCACAGATACGCAGTATTTT CASSLGPSAGGSTDTQYF
TRBJ2-3 TRBD2 few TRBV7-2 TGTGCCAGCAGCTTAACAGCGGGAGGGACAGATACGCAGTATTTT CASSLTAGGTDTQYF
TRBJ1-5 TRBD1 . TRBV2 TGTGCCAGCCTCCACGACAGGGACAATCAGCCCCAGCATTTT CASLHDRDNQPQHF
TRBJ1-5 . . TRBV6-1 TGTGCCAGCAGGGCCCCGGGTGGCCAGCCCCAGCATTTT CASRAPGGQPQHF
TRBJ1-1 . . TRBV7-9 TGTGCCAGCAGCCCCCGCGGGCGGGGTAGCGGGGCTGAAGCTTTCTTT CASSPRGRGSGAEAFF
TRBJ2-7 TRBD2 few TRBV20-1 TGCAGTGTGGAGCTAGCGGGGGGGAGCTCCTACGAGCAGTACTTC CSVELAGGSSYEQYF
TRBJ1-5 . . TRBV6-1 TGTGCCAGCAGTGGACAGCATAGCAATCAGCCCCAGCATTTT CASSGQHSNQPQHF
TRBJ2-7 . few TRBV6-1 TGTGCCAGCAGGAAGCAAGGGGCTTCACGATCCTACGAGCAGTACTTC CASRKQGASRSYEQYF
TRBJ2-7 . . TRBV11-2 TGTGCCAGCAGCTTGCTTGTCGAGCAGTACTTC CASSLLVEQYF
TRBJ2-7 . few TRBV7-2 TGTGCCAGCAGCTTAGTGGGGTCGCGAGGGGACTACGAGCAGTACTTC CASSLVGSRGDYEQYF
TRBJ2-7 . . TRBV27 TGTGCCAGCAGTTTTACTCTGGCCGCGGCGGGCGGCAACACTTACGAGCAGTACTTC CASSFTLAAAGGNTYEQYF
TRBJ2-3 . . TRBV5-1 TGCGCCAGCAGCTTGGGCCAGGGACGGAGCACAGATACGCAGTATTTT CASSLGQGRSTDTQYF
TRBJ1-2 . . TRBV7-9 TGTGCCAGCAGCTTAGTAGGGGCAGCGGACTATGGCTACACCTTC CASSLVGAADYGYTF
TRBJ1-3 TRBD1 . TRBV2 TGTGCCAGCAGTACAGGGGGGAGCTCTGGAAACACCATATATTTT CASSTGGSSGNTIYF
TRBJ1-1 TRBD1 . TRBV12-3/TRBV12-4 TGTGCCAGCAGTTTTAGACAGGGCACTGAAGCTTTCTTT CASSFRQGTEAFF
TRBJ2-5 TRBD2 once TRBV6-1 TGTGCCAGCGTTAAGCGGGGGGGTGGAGGAGAGACCCAGTACTTC CASVKRGGGGETQYF
TRBJ2-7 . few TRBV30 TGTGCCTGGGGCCGTGTGGACGAGCAGTACTTC CAWGRVDEQYF
TRBJ2-7 . few TRBV6-1 TGTGCCAGCAGTGGAGGGACACCAGCCTACGAGCAGTACTTC CASSGGTPAYEQYF
TRBJ1-1 . few TRBV7-9 TGTGCCAGCAGCTTATTTTTCGGGTTTTGGGACCGGGTGGGGAGGCACACTGAAGCTTTCTTT CASSLFFGFWDRVGRHTEAFF
TRBJ1-1 TRBD1 . TRBV7-9 TGTGCCAGCAGCTGGGACAGGGACACTGAAACTTTCTTT CASSWDRDTETFF
TRBJ2-4 . . TRBV19 TGTGCCAGTAAGTCGACAGGCGAGCAGGATCAGTACTTC CASKSTGEQDQYF
TRBJ1-1 . . TRBV20-1 TGCAGTGGGCGGGGAAGCCTGAACACTGAAGCTTTCTTT CSGRGSLNTEAFF
TRBJ2-7 . . TRBV11-2 TGCGCCAGCAGCCAGGGCCCAGGGGCGGGGAGGTACGAGCAGTACTTC CASSQGPGAGRYEQYF
TRBJ2-2 . . TRBV5-4 TGTGCCAGCAGCCGCAAGACAGGGAACACCGGGGAGCTGTTTTTT CASSRKTGNTGELFF
TRBJ1-6 . . TRBV5-1 TGCGCCAGCAGCTCCACGGACACTCATAATTCACCCCTCCACTTT CASSSTDTHNSPLHF
TRBJ2-1 TRBD1 . TRBV28 TGTGCCAGCAGTTCACTGGACAGGGGAACCAATGAGCAGTTCTTC CASSSLDRGTNEQFF
TRBJ1-2 . few TRBV19 TGTGCCAGTAGTATAGTAGCCAGTACGGGAGGCTACACCTTC CASSIVASTGGYTF
TRBJ1-5 TRBD1 . TRBV4-2 TGTGCCAGCAGCCCTTTGACAGGGGGATTTGGTCAGCCCCAGCATTTT CASSPLTGGFGQPQHF
TRBJ2-6 . . TRBV27 TGTGCCAGCTCCTTCACAGGGAGCTCTGGGGCCAACGTCCTGACTTTC CASSFTGSSGANVLTF
TRBJ1-5 . . TRBV5-6 TGTGCCAGCAGCTTGGCCAATCAGCCCCAGCATTTT CASSLANQPQHF
TRBJ2-6 . once TRBV7-8 TGTGCCAGCACCTTACCTGGCTATGGGGCCAACGTCCTGACTTTC CASTLPGYGANVLTF
TRBJ2-7 . once TRBV7-2 TGTGCCAGCAGCCCGCCCGGGGAATCCGCCTACGAGCAGTACTTC CASSPPGESAYEQYF
TRBJ1-5 . . TRBV28 TGTGCCAGCAACCGTGAGGGGAGGCAGCCCCAGCATTTT CASNREGRQPQHF
TRBJ2-3 TRBD2 . TRBV6-1 TGTGCCAGCAATCGGGGGGTCACAGATACGCAGTATTTT CASNRGVTDTQYF
TRBJ1-1 . . TRBV15 TGTGCCACCAGCAGAGGGCGCGGTGAAGCTTTCTTT CATSRGRGEAFF
TRBJ1-6 . once TRBV7-9 TGTGCCAGCAGCTTCGACCGTTCTTCACCCCTCCACTTT CASSFDRSSPLHF
TRBJ2-5 TRBD2 . TRBV11-2 TGTGCCAGCAGCCCCGGGACTATTCAGTACTTC CASSPGTIQYF
TRBJ2-7 . . TRBV10-3 TGTGCCATCAGTGAGACCGGGACTGGCCCCTACGAGCAGTACTTC CAISETGTGPYEQYF
TRBJ2-1 . few TRBV7-9 TGTGCCAGCAGCTTTTCCGGGGGACGCAATGAGCAGTTCTTC CASSFSGGRNEQFF
TRBJ2-5 TRBD2 few TRBV5-1 TGCGCCAGCAGCTTGGGCGGACTAGCGGCGCAAGAGACCCAGTACTTC CASSLGGLAAQETQYF
TRBJ2-6 TRBD1 . TRBV5-1 TGCGCCAGCACTAACGGGTCACCCGGGACAGGTCCCTCTGGGGCCAACGTCCTGACTTTC CASTNGSPGTGPSGANVLTF
TRBJ2-3 TRBD1 few TRBV6-1 TGTGCCAGCAGTCGGACAGGGGTCTCAGATACGCAGTATTTT CASSRTGVSDTQYF
TRBJ1-5 . . TRBV18 TGTGCCAGCTCACCAGGGAATCAGCCCCAGCATTTT CASSPGNQPQHF
TRBJ1-5 . . TRBV30 TGTGCCTGGAGTGTAGGGTCCGGGGGTGGTCAGCCCCAGCATTTT CAWSVGSGGGQPQHF
TRBJ1-1 . . TRBV7-8 TGTGCCAGCAGCTTATTCAGGCAAATAGTGGACACTGAAGCTTTCTTT CASSLFRQIVDTEAFF